This T cell receptor beta chain stems from a study of CD8+ T cells in alopecia areata. Study outcomes and limitations: Mouse data revealed clearer TCR sharing than patient data did, a gap possibly tied to HLA. Tissue-resident alphabeta T cells belonging to normal skin likewise get sequenced within scalp specimens.

CDR3 length: 13 amino acids. V was pared by 7 bases and J by 0 bases, with 3 bases of the junction left unmatched. Germline V gene data show CDR1 as FNHDT and CDR2 as SITEND (reference sequence). A remark on this clone: Its antigen is not identified. The genes and germline here are from mouse. The observed sequence ends 4 residues before the CDR3 terminus, with the missing tail filled in from the germline J gene.

Sequencing relied on a cDNA template that was reverse transcribed from extracted RNA. This table comes from immunoSEQ multiplex PCR, and its TCRdb copy is limited to in-frame clones, with some not included. The sample gives some 110,000 clones, none seen only once, and the top ten clones hold less than 20%. The chain combines TRBV19 with TRBJ2-7, with 8 bases fitting TRBD1. Sequenced material: lesional skin. The sequence derives from a C3H/HeJ mouse with alopecia areata. MHC haplotype: H2-k. The DNA read from the CDR3 is TGTGCCAGCCAAACAGGGGGCTCCTAT. Translated: CASQTGGSY. The complete CDR3 sequence is CASQTGGSYEQYF.